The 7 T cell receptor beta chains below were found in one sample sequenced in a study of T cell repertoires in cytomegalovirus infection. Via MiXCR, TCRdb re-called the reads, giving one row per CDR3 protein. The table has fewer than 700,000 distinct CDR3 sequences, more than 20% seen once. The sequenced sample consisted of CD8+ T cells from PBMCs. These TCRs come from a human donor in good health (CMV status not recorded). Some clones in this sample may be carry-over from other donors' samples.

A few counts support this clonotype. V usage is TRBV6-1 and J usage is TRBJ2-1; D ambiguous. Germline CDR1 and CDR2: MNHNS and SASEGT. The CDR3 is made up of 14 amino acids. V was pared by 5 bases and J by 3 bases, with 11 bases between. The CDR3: CASSYEVYYNEQFF. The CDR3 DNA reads TGTGCCAGCAGTTACGAGGTATACTACAATGAGCAGTTCTTC.

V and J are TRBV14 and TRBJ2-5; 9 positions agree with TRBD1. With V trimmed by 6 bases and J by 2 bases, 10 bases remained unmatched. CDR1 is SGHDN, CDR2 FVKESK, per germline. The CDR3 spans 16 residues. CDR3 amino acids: CASRETGGVGQETQYF. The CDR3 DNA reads TGTGCCAGCAGGGAAACAGGGGGCGTAGGGCAAGAGACCCAGTACTTC.

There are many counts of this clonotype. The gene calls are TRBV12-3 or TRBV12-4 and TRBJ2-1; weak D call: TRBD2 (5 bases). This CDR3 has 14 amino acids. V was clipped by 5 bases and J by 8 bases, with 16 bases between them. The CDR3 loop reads CASSMPFPRDEQFF. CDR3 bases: TGTGCCAGCAGTATGCCCTTCCCGAGGGATGAGCAGTTCTTC.

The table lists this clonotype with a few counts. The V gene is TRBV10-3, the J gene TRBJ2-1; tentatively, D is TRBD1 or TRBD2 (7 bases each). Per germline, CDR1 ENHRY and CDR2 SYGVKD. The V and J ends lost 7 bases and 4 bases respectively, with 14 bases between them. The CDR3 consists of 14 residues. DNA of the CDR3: TGTGCCATCACCCCAGGGGGGGATTACAATGAGCAGTTCTTC. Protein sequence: CAITPGGDYNEQFF.

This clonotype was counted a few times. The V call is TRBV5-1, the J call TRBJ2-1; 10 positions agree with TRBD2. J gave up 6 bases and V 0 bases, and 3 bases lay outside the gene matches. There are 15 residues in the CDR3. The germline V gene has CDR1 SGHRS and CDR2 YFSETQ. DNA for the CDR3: TGCGCCAGCAGCTTGGCGTCTAGCGGGAGCAATGAGCAGTTCTTC. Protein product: CASSLASSGSNEQFF.

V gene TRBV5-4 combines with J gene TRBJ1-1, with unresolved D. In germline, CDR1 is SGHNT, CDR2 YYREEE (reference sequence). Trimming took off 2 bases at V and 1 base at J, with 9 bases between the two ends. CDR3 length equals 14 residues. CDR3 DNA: TGTGCCAGCAGCTTCAACGCGGGGAACACTGAAGCTTTCTTT. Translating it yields CASSFNAGNTEAFF. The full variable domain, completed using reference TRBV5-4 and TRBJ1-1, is ETGVTQSPTHLIKTRGQQVTLRCSSQSGHNTVSWYQQALGQGPQFIFQYYREEENGRGNFPPRFSGLQFPNYSSELNVNALELDDSALYLCASSFNAGNTEAFFGQGTRLTVV.

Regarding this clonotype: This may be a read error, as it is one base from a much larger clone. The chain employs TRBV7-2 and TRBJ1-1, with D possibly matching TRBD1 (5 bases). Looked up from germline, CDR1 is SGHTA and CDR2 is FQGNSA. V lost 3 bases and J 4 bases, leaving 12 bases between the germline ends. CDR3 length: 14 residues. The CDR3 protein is CASSFRAGVTEAFF. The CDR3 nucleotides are TGTGCCAGCAGCTTCAGGGCCGGGGTCACTGAAGCTTTCTTT.